The 5 T cell receptor beta chains below were found in one sample sequenced in a study of T-cell reconstitution after alpha-beta-depleted transplantation in children. The authors prepared the TCRbeta library with unique molecular identifiers. TCRdb recomputed calls from the PCR reads with MiXCR, one row per CDR3 protein. The sample holds about 340,000 distinct CDR3 sequences, about 16% seen once. Specimen: PBMCs, mostly from graft donor cells, collected 360 days after TCRalphabeta/CD19-depleted stem cell transplant. The receptors were gathered from a male patient aged 2 to 10 who had a stem cell transplant for acute lymphoblastic leukemia, so the T cells may come from the graft donor.

This clonotype was picked up a small number of times. The chain carries TRBV6-1 and TRBJ2-7, with D maybe TRBD1 (6 bases). The V and J ends lost 10 bases and 2 bases respectively, with 15 bases between them. This CDR3 region has 13 residues. CDR1 and CDR2 (germline): MNHNS, SASEGT. The CDR3 nucleotides read TGTGCCACCCAGGGGACGGGCACCTACGAGCAGTACTTC. Translation: CATQGTGTYEQYF.

The chain joins TRBV28 to TRBJ2-7, with 7 bases identical to TRBD2. The length of the CDR3 is 15 residues. Trimming cost V 2 bases and J 0 bases; bases outside gene matches: 4. Germline assignment: CDR1 MDHEN and CDR2 SYDVKM. The CDR3: CASSLLSGNSYEQYF. In nucleotides, the CDR3 is TGTGCCAGCAGTTTACTCAGCGGGAACTCCTACGAGCAGTACTTC.

Only a few counts were recorded for this clonotype. The chain couples TRBV29-1 to TRBJ2-7; possibly TRBD2 for D (5 bases). Germline loops: CDR1 SQVTM, CDR2 ANQGSEA. The CDR3 loop spans 14 amino acids. The V and J ends lost 6 bases and 2 bases respectively, with 17 bases between them. The CDR3 protein is CSVARRLSTYEQYF. CDR3 coding DNA: TGCAGCGTCGCTCGGAGGCTTTCGACCTACGAGCAGTACTTC.

The rearrangement uses TRBV4-3 and TRBJ2-7; D is undetermined. The CDR3 sequence is 13 residues long. The V end lost 1 base, the J end lost 2 bases, and 6 bases lay between the germline ends. Germline lookup yields CDR1 LGHNA and CDR2 YSLEER. The CDR3 sequence: CASSQGIAYEQYF. The CDR3 DNA follows: TGCGCCAGCAGCCAAGGGATCGCCTACGAGCAGTACTTC.

This chain uses TRBV10-3 with TRBJ2-5; tentative D call: TRBD1 (5 bases). Germline V gene sequence: CDR1 ENHRY, CDR2 SYGVKD. Trimming pared 3 bases from V and 3 bases from J, leaving 11 bases between. The CDR3 is made up of 14 amino acids. For the CDR3, the DNA is TGTGCCATCAGTGAATTGGGCAGGGAAGAGACCCAGTACTTC. Protein sequence: CAISELGREETQYF.